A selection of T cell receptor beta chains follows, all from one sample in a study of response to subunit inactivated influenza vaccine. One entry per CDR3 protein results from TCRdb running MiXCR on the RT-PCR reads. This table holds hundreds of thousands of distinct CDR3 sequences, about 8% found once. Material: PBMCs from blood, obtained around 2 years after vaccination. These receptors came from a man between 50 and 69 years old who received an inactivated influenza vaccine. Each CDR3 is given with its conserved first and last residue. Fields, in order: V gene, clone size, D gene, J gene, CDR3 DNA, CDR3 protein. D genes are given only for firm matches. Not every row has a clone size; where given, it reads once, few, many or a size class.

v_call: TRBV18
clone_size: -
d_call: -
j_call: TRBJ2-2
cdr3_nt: TGTGCCAGCTCACCGTACCCAGGAGCGAACACCGGGGAGCTGTTTTTT
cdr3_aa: CASSPYPGANTGELFF

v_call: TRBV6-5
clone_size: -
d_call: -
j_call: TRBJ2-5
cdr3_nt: TGTGCCAGCAGTTACACTACAGAGGAAGAGACCCAGTACTTC
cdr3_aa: CASSYTTEEETQYF

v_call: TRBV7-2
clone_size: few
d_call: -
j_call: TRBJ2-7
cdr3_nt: TGTGCCAGCAGCTCCCAGGGGGGCCCCTACGAGCAGTACTTC
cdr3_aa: CASSSQGGPYEQYF

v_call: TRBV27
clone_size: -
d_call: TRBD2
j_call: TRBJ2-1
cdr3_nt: TGTGCCAGCAGACATCTCGGGACTAGCGGATACAATGAGCAGTTCTTC
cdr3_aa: CASRHLGTSGYNEQFF

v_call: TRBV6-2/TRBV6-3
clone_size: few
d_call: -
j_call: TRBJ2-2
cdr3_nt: TGTGCCAGCACCCTATTCTCCACCGGGGAGCTGTTTTTT
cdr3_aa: CASTLFSTGELFF

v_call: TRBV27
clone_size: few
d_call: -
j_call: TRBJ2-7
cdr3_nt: TGTGCCAGCAGTCCGGGACAGCGGGAATCCTACGAGCAGTACTTC
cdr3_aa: CASSPGQRESYEQYF

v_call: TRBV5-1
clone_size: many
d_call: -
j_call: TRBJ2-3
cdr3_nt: TGCGCCAGCAGCTTGAGGCTACCCTCAATCAGCACAGATACGCAGTATTTT
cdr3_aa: CASSLRLPSISTDTQYF

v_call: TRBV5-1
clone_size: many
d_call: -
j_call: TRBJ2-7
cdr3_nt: TGCGCCAGCAGTTCTAGGAGTTTGGATTACGAGCAGTACTTC
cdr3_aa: CASSSRSLDYEQYF

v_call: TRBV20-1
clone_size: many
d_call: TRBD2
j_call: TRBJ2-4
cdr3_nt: TGCAGTGCTAGAGATTACCGCCTAGCGGACAAAAACATTCAGTACTTC
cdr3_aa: CSARDYRLADKNIQYF

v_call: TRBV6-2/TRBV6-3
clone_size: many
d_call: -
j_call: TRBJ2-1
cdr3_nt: TGTGCCAGCAGTGGAGGTCAGTCGGTAAACTCCTACAATGAGCAGTTCTTC
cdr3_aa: CASSGGQSVNSYNEQFF

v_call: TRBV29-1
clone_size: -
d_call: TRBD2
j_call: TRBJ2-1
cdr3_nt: TGCAGCGTTGGAGGCGGGAGGGCTTACAATGAGCAGTTCTTC
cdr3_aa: CSVGGGRAYNEQFF

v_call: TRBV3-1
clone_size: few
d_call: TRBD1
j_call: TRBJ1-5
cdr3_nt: TGTGCCAGCAGCCAGGCCGGGACAGGTAGACTTCAGCCCCAGCATTTT
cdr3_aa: CASSQAGTGRLQPQHF

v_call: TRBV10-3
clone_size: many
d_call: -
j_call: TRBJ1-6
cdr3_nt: TGTGCCATCAGTGCAGGGGTCGATTCACCCCTCCACTTT
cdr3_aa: CAISAGVDSPLHF

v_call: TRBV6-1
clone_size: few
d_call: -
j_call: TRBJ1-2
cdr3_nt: TGTGCCAGCGCCCCTTGGACAGAGAATAACTATGGCTACACCTTC
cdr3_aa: CASAPWTENNYGYTF

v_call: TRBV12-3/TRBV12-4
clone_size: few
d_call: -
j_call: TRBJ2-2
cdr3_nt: TGTGCCAGCAGCCGTTCAGGGGATGGCGGGGAGCTGTTTTTT
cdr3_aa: CASSRSGDGGELFF

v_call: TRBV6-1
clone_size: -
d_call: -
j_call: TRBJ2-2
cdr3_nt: TGTGCCAGCAGTGAAGCGCCGGGGGTCACCGGGGAGCTGTTTTTT
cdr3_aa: CASSEAPGVTGELFF

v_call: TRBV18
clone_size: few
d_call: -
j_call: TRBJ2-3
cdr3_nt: TGTGCCAGCTCATCGGACCCACCCGGGACGCAGTATTTT
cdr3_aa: CASSSDPPGTQYF

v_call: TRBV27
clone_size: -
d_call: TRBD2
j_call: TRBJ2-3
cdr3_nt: TGTGCCAGCGGAAGACCGGGACTAGCGTCAGATACGCAGTATTTT
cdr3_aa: CASGRPGLASDTQYF

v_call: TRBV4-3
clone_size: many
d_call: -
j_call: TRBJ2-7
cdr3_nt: TGCGCCAGCAGCCAAGATCTGCAGAGCTACGAGCAGTACTTC
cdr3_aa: CASSQDLQSYEQYF

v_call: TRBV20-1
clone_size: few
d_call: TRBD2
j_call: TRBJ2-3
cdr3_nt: TGCAGTGCTAGAGATTGGACTAGCGGGAAAGATACGCAGTATTTT
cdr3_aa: CSARDWTSGKDTQYF

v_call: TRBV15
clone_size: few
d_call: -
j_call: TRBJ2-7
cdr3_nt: TGTGCCACCAGCAGTCCCCGGACCAGCCACTACGAGCAGTACTTC
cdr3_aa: CATSSPRTSHYEQYF

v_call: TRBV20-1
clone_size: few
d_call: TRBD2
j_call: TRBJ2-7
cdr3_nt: TGCAGTGCTTTTAGCGGGAGTCCCTCCTACGAGCAGTACTTC
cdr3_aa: CSAFSGSPSYEQYF

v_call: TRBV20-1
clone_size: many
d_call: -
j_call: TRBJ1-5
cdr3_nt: TGCAGTGCTAGCCCCGACAACCGAAGGAATCAGCCCCAGCATTTT
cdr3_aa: CSASPDNRRNQPQHF

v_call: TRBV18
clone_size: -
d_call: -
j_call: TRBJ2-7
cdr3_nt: TGTGCCAGCTCACCAGGGTTGGGGGGCGCCGAGCAGTACTTC
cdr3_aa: CASSPGLGGAEQYF

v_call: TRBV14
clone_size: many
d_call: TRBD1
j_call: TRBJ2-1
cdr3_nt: TGTGCCAGCAGCAAACACCCGGGACATCAGGGGGTGCAGTTCTTC
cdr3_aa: CASSKHPGHQGVQFF

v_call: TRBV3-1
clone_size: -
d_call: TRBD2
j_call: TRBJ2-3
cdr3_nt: TGTGCCAGCAGCCTTCTACCTGGCGGGGGGGCGGGGGCAGATACGCAGTATTTT
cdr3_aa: CASSLLPGGGAGADTQYF

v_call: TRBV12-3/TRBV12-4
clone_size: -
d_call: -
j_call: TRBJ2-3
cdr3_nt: TGTGCCAGCAGTTTAGGGGCGACAGGAGGAGCTAGCACAGATACGCAGTATTTT
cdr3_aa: CASSLGATGGASTDTQYF

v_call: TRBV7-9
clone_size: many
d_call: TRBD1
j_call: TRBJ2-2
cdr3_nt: TGTGCCAGCAGCTCTCCGGGACAGGGGAACACCGGGGAGCTGTTTTTT
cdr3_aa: CASSSPGQGNTGELFF

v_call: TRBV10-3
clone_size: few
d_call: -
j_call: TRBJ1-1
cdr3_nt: TGTGCCGGCGCGGGGGCTAACACTGAAGCTTTCTTT
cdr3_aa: CAGAGANTEAFF

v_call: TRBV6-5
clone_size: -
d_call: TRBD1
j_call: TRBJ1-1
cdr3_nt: TGTGCCAGCAGTACTGGGTTTGTCGGGACAGGGCCCACTGAAGCTTTCTTT
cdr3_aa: CASSTGFVGTGPTEAFF

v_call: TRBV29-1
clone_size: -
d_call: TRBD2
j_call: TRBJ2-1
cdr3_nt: TGCAGCGGCCTGTGGGCTAGCGGCAACAATGAGCAGTTCTTC
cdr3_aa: CSGLWASGNNEQFF

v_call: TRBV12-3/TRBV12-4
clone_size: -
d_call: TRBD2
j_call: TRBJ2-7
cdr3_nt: TGTGCCAGCAGGGAGACTAGCGGCCCCTACGAGCAGTACTTC
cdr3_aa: CASRETSGPYEQYF

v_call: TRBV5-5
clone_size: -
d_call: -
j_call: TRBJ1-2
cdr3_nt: TGTGCCAGCAGCCTAAATGACGGCCCCCAAGGAGGCTACACCTTC
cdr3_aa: CASSLNDGPQGGYTF

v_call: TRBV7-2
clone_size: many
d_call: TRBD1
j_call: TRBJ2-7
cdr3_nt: TGTGCCAGCAGCTCCCGGACAGGCCAATTTGTAGAGCAGTACTTC
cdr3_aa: CASSSRTGQFVEQYF

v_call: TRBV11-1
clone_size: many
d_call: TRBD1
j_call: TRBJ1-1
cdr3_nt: TGTGCCAGCAGCCCTCGACAGGGGTACACTGAAGCTTTCTTT
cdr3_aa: CASSPRQGYTEAFF

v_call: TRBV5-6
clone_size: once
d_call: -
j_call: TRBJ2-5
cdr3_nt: TGTGCCAGCAGCTTGATTGTGGACTGTGAGACCCAGTACTTC
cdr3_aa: CASSLIVDCETQYF

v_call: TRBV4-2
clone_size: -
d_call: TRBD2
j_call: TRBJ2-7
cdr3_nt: TGTGTCAGCAGCCAAGATCAGCGGGACTCCTACGAGCAGTACTTC
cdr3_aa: CVSSQDQRDSYEQYF

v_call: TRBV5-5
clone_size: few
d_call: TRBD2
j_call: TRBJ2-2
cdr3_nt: TGTGCCAGCAGCCCCCGCGTGGGAGGGCACACCGGGGAGCTGTTTTTT
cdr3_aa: CASSPRVGGHTGELFF

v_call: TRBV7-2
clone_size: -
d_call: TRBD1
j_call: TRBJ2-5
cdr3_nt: TGTGCCAGCACCAGGGACAGGGGGATTGGGACCCAGTACTTC
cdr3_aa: CASTRDRGIGTQYF

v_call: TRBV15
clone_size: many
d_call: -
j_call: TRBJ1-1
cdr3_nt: TGTGCCACCAGCAGCTTAAACACTGAAGCTTTCTTT
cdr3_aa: CATSSLNTEAFF

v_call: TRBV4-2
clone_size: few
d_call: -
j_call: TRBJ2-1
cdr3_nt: TGTGCCAGCAGCCAAGATCAGGCTAGCAATGAGCAGTTCTTC
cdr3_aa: CASSQDQASNEQFF

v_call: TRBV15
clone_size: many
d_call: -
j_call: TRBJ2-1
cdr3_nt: TGTGCCACCAGCAGAGATCGACCAGGGTACGATGAGCAGTTCTTC
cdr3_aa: CATSRDRPGYDEQFF

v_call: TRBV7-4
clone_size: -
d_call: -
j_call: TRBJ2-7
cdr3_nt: TGTGCCAGGGGCCCCGGGCTCGCGGGACCCATGGCCGAGCAGTACTTC
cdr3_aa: CARGPGLAGPMAEQYF

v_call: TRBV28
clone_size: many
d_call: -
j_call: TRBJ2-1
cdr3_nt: TGTGCCAGCAGTCCAGGGGACCGGCAGTTCTTC
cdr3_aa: CASSPGDRQFF